The clone carrying this TCR beta chain was seen many times. Antigen specificity is unknown. V lost 8 bases, J lost 2 bases, and 21 bases lay in between. Looked up from germline, CDR1 is MNHNS and CDR2 is SASEGT. The CDR3 loop spans 16 amino acids. These data are taken from a study of T cells in Graves' hyperthyroidism and ophthalmopathy. Study details: The initial diagnosis was the point when peripheral blood was collected, ahead of any treatment. Study-wide points: In the blood, most expanded thyroid clonotypes above 0.001 appeared as well.

TCR beta CDR3 sequences were amplified from RNA transcripts. Using the HTBI primer set, a first-round RT-PCR was run on the TCR CDR3. TCRdb redid the calling of the multiplex PCR reads with MiXCR, one entry per CDR3 protein. The top ten clones hold roughly 17% of a sample with about 37,000 distinct CDR3 sequences, roughly 50% of them seen once. The chain joins TRBV6-1 to TRBJ1-1; D possibly corresponds to TRBD1 (6 bases). This sequence was found in a man aged 35 to 55 with Graves' ophthalmopathy. The sample taken for sequencing was blood. The CDR3 DNA follows: TGTGCCAGCTTTACCCCCTGGGACAAACTTAACACTGAAGCTTTCTTT. Amino acid sequence: CASFTPWDKLNTEAFF.